A single T cell receptor (beta chain) is shown here with its context. This specimen comes from a study of CD8+ T cells in alopecia areata. Once RNA had been extracted, it was reverse transcribed into cDNA to act as the sequencing template. The repertoire was sequenced with immunoSEQ multiplex PCR; TCRdb's copy has only in-frame clones and lacks some. The sample records roughly 200,000 clones, 40% to 45% being singletons. As for treatment: oral pan-JAK inhibitor, 5-10 mg twice daily. The authors sorted CD4+ and CD8+ T cells from PBMCs. V dropped 2 bases and J dropped 0 bases, with 11 bases sitting between them. The CDR3 consists of 15 residues. Germline CDR1 reads SGDLS; CDR2 reads YYNGEE.

The source is a human donor with alopecia areata. The J gene is TRBJ1-1, the V gene TRBV9; D unclear. The specimen comprised CD4+ T cells sorted from blood, sampled around week 37, from a patient treated with tofacitinib. The CDR3 protein is CASSVSDLMNTEAFF. The CDR3 coding sequence is TGTGCCAGCAGCGTGTCAGATCTCATGAACACTGAAGCTTTCTTT.